The 13 T cell receptor beta chains in this list originate from one sample, sequenced in a study of spatial heterogeneity in lung cancer. Study-level results: Tumors with more nonsynonymous mutations had more expanded intratumoral alpha and beta TCRs.

TCRdb redid the calling of the 5' RACE reads with MiXCR, one entry per CDR3 protein. In the table there are over 8,500 distinct CDR3 sequences, 14% of which are singletons. The time point denotes: sample taken at primary tumor resection. These receptors are not linked to any known antigen. The specimen comprised lung tumor tissue, sampled at surgery. The receptors shown here come from a male donor with early-stage non-small cell lung cancer.

This clonotype was observed many times. A library made for alpha chains picked up this beta chain off target, so its size means little. V is TRBV7-3 and J is TRBJ2-5; 7 bases line up with TRBD1. The CDR3 contains 14 residues. J lost 3 bases, V lost 5 bases, and 6 bases had no gene match. Germline CDR1 SGHTA, CDR2 FQGTGA. The CDR3 region is CASSPTGTEETQYF. Written as DNA, the CDR3 is TGTGCCAGCAGCCCGACGGGGACAGAAGAGACCCAGTACTTC.

This clonotype was counted many times. Being off target in a library aimed at alpha chains, this beta chain has a size of little meaning. The chain recombines TRBV12-3 or TRBV12-4 with TRBJ2-7; 9 positions agree with TRBD1. The CDR3 spans 15 residues. After removal of 6 bases from V and 2 bases from J, the junction contained 8 bases not matched to a gene. The CDR3 here is CASRQTGTGTYEQYF. The CDR3 DNA follows: TGTGCCAGCAGGCAAACCGGGACAGGGACCTACGAGCAGTACTTC.

This clonotype was picked up many times. This beta chain turned up in a library designed for alpha chains; as an off-target read, its abundance says little. For the CDR3, the DNA is TGCGCCAGCAGCCCCAGCCTAGCGGGAGCTAATGAGCAGTTCTTC. It translates to CASSPSLAGANEQFF. The chain employs TRBV5-1 and TRBJ2-1; 10 positions match TRBD2. With 4 bases clipped from V and 7 bases from J, the junction kept 8 bases outside the gene matches. Germline V lookup: CDR1 SGHRS, CDR2 YFSETQ. This CDR3 spans 15 amino acids.

This clonotype was detected many times. Little can be read into the size of this beta chain, an off-target read in a library designed for alpha chains. The rearrangement joins TRBV19 to TRBJ2-1; 7 bases fit TRBD2. CDR1 is LNHDA and CDR2 is SQIVND in the germline V gene (reference sequence). Trimming removed 4 bases from V and 0 bases from J; junction bases left unmatched: 3. This CDR3 has 15 residues. For the CDR3, the DNA is TGTGCCAGTAGTAGCGGGAGTACCTCCTACAATGAGCAGTTCTTC. Its protein is CASSSGSTSYNEQFF.

This clonotype was seen at least ten times. This beta chain is an unintended read in a library built for alpha chains; its size means little. CDR3 in DNA: TGTGCCAGCAGTTTAGATCAGACAGGGGCCGGAAACACCATATATTTT. It yields the protein CASSLDQTGAGNTIYF. The chain uses TRBV12-3 or TRBV12-4 and TRBJ1-3; 8 bases match TRBD1. The junction had 6 bases not matched to a gene; V was cut back by 1 base and J by 4 bases. This CDR3 spans 16 amino acids.

At least ten counts were recorded for this clonotype. A library prepared for alpha chains yielded this beta chain as an off-target read; its size is of little meaning. The V and J genes are TRBV2 and TRBJ2-2, with TRBD1 matching 8 bases. CDR1 is SNHLY, CDR2 FYNNEI, per germline. The CDR3 covers 16 residues. With V trimmed by 6 bases and J by 6 bases, 12 bases remained unmatched. The CDR3 coding sequence is TGTGCCAGCAGGCTCTGTCCCGGGACAGGCCCCGGGGAGCTGTTTTTT. As protein: CASRLCPGTGPGELFF.

This clonotype was observed at least ten times. Because the library targeted alpha chains, this beta chain is an off-target read whose size means little. This chain uses TRBV28 with TRBJ2-1, with TRBD2 matching over 9 bases. From germline, CDR1 is MDHEN and CDR2 SYDVKM. The CDR3 sequence is 11 residues long. This chain's CDR3 is CALAGNNEQFF. The CDR3 region has the DNA TGTGCGCTAGCGGGAAACAATGAGCAGTTCTTC.

At least ten counts were recorded for this clonotype. Little can be read into the size of this beta chain, an off-target read in a library designed for alpha chains. The V gene is TRBV11-3, the J gene TRBJ2-7; D call uncertain. CDR3 size: 13 residues. Looked up from germline, CDR1 is SGHNT and CDR2 is YENEEA. Trimming stripped 3 bases from V and 3 bases from J, with 9 bases between. The DNA of the CDR3 is TGTGCCAGCAGCTTCGTCGGCGTCTACGAGCAGTACTTC. It yields the protein CASSFVGVYEQYF.

In its sample, this clonotype is medium-sized. This beta chain slipped into a library made for alpha chains as a stray read, so its size is not meaningful. The genes are TRBV20-1 and TRBJ2-4, with TRBD1 identical over 7 bases. Germline V gives CDR1 DFQATT, CDR2 SNEGSKA (reference sequence). The CDR3 spans 18 residues. Losses at the gene ends were 0 bases for V and 0 bases for J; bases not matched to a gene: 11. The DNA of the CDR3 is TGCAGTGCTAGAGACCGGGACAGTCGGGCTCTAGCCAAAAACATTCAGTACTTC. Translating gives CSARDRDSRALAKNIQYF.

About this clonotype itself: This beta chain came through as a stray read in a library set up for alpha chains, and its size says little. The CDR3 spells CASSSGGVGRAEAFF. CDR3 coding DNA: TGTGCCAGCAGCTCAGGAGGGGTTGGGAGGGCTGAAGCTTTCTTT. This sequence joins TRBV11-2 and TRBJ1-1; tentative D call: TRBD1 (5 bases). V dropped 4 bases and J dropped 6 bases, with 18 bases sitting between them. The CDR3 sequence is 15 residues long. Germline CDR1 and CDR2: SGHAT and FQNNGV.

This clonotype is medium-sized. This beta chain came through as a stray read in a library set up for alpha chains, and its size says little. The J gene is TRBJ2-3, the V gene TRBV12-3 or TRBV12-4, with 8 positions matching TRBD2. CDR3 length: 18 amino acids. After removal of 3 bases from V and 2 bases from J, the junction contained 13 bases not matched to a gene. The CDR3 nucleotides read TGTGCCAGCAGTTTGCCCTTAATAGCGGGATCCCCCACAGATACGCAGTATTTT. This codes for CASSLPLIAGSPTDTQYF.

This clonotype was counted at least ten times. This beta chain is an unintended read in a library built for alpha chains; its size means little. The CDR3 DNA is TGTGCCAGCAGTACGACTAGCTGGAATGAGCAGTTCTTC. Its translation: CASSTTSWNEQFF. The gene calls are TRBV6-5 and TRBJ2-1; 7 bases are a match to TRBD2. The CDR3 consists of 13 residues. J gave up 7 bases and V 5 bases, and 5 bases lay outside the gene matches. CDR1 is MNHEY, CDR2 SVGAGI, per germline.

This clonotype was counted at least ten times. The library was prepared for alpha chains; this beta chain is a stray read, so its frequency means little. The V and J genes are TRBV4-3 and TRBJ2-1, with a possible D match to TRBD1 (6 bases). CDR1 and CDR2 (germline): LGHNA, YSLEER. There are 15 residues in the CDR3. The V end was cut by 4 bases, the J end by 6 bases, with 16 bases between. CDR3 amino acids: CASSLGHRTGNEQFF. The CDR3 region has the DNA TGCGCCAGCAGCCTGGGACATAGGACGGGCAATGAGCAGTTCTTC.